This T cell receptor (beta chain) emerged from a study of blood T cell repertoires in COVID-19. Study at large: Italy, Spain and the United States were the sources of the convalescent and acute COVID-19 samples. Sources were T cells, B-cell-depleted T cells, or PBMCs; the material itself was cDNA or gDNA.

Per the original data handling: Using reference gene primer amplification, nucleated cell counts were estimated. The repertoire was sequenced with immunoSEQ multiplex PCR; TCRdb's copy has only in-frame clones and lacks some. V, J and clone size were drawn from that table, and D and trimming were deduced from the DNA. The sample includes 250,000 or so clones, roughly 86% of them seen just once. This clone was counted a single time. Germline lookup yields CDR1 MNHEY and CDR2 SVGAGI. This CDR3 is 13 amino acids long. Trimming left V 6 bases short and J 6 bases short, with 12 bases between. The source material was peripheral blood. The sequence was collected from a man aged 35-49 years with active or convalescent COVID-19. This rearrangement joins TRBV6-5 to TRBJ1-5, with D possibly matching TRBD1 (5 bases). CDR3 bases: TGTGCCAGCAGCGGGGGGGAGCTTCAGCCCCAGCATTTT. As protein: CASSGGELQPQHF.